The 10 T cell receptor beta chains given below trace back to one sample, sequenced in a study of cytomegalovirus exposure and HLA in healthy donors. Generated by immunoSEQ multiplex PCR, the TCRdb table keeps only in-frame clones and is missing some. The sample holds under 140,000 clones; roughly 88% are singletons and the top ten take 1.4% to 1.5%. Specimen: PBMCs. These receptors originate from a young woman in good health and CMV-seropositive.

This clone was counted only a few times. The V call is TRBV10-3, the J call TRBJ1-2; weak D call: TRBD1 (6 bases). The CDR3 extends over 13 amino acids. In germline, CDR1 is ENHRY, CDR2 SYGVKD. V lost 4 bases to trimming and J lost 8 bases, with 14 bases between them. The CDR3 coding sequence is TGTGCCATCAGTGGAGAACAGGGCGCCGGCTACACCTTC. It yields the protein CAISGEQGAGYTF.

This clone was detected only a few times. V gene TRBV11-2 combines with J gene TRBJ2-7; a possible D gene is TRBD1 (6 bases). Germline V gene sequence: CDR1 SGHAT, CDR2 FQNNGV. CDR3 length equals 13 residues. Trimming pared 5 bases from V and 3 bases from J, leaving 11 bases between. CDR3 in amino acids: CASSRTDDYEQYF. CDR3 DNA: TGTGCCAGCAGCAGGACAGATGACTACGAGCAGTACTTC.

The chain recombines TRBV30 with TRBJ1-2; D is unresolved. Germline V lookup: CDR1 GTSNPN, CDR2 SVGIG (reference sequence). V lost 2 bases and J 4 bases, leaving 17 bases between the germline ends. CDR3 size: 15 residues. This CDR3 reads CAWSLTAGGGYGYTF. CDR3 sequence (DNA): TGTGCCTGGAGTCTTACGGCAGGAGGAGGCTATGGCTACACCTTC.

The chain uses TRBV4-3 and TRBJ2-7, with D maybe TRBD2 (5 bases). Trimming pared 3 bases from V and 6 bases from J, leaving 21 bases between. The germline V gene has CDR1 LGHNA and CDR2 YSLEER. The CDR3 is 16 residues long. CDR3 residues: CASSHVHRDGVGEQYF. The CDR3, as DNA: TGCGCCAGCAGCCACGTTCACCGAGACGGGGTCGGCGAGCAGTACTTC.

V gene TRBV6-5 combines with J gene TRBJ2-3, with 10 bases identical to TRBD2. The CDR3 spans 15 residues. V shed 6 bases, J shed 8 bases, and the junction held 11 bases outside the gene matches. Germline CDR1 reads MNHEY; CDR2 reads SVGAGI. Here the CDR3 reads CASSPSGRSEATQYF. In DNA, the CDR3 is TGTGCCAGCAGCCCTAGCGGGAGAAGTGAGGCTACGCAGTATTTT.

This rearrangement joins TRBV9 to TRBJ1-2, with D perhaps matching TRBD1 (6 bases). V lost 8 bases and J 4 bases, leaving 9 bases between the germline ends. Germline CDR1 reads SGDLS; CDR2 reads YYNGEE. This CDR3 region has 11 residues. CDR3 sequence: CASGGVYGYTF. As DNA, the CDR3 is TGTGCCAGTGGGGGCGTCTATGGCTACACCTTC.

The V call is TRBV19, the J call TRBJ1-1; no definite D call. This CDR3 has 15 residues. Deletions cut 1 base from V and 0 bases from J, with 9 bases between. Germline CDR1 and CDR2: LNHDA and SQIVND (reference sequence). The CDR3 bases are TGTGCCAGTAGTATAGGGCCGGGATTGAACACTGAAGCTTTCTTT. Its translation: CASSIGPGLNTEAFF.

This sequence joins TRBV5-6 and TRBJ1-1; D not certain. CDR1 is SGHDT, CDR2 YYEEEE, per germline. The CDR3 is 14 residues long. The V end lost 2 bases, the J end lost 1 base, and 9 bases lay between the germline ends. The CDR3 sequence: CASSFGLTNTEAFF. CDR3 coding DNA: TGTGCCAGCAGCTTTGGACTGACGAACACTGAAGCTTTCTTT.

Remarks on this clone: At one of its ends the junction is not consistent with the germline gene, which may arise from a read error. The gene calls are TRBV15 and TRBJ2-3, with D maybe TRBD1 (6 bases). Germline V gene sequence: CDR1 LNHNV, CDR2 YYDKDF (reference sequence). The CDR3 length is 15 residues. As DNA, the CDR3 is TGTGCCACCAGCCGAGACAGGCATCGCACAGATACGCAGTATTTT. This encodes CATSRDRHRTDTQYF.

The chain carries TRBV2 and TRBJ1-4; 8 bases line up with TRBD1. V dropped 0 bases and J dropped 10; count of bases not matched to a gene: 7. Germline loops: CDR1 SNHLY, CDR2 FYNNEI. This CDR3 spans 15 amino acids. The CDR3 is CASSEARTGQGKLFF. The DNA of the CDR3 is TGTGCCAGCAGTGAAGCGAGGACAGGGCAGGGAAAACTGTTTTTT.